One T cell receptor beta chain is described in this entry. Its matching antigen is unknown. This record belongs to a study of radiation and T cells in renal cell carcinoma. Study in general: Nephrectomy followed 15 Gy stereotactic body radiation by 4 weeks.

The assay was immunoSEQ multiplex PCR, and TCRdb's table has in-frame clones only and misses some. This sample carries about 95,000 clones, 86% of them seen once, and the ten largest clones take roughly 8%. The CDR3 has 16 residues. CDR1 and CDR2 (germline): SGHRS, YFSETQ. The V and J ends lost 0 bases and 2 bases, in that order; junction bases with no gene match: 6. Study-wide results and caveats: Top tumor clonotypes rose in blood 2 weeks post-radiation, then contracted.

Sample time point: baseline pretreatment blood. Treatment of the sample: 15 Gy SBRT to primary tumor, nephrectomy 4 weeks later. Blood was sampled at baseline, 2 weeks and 4 weeks after SBRT. This renal cell carcinoma was of the clear cell type. The rearrangement uses TRBV5-1 and TRBJ2-5, with TRBD2 identical over 8 bases. The sequence derives from a man aged 50 to 59 with renal cell carcinoma. Sequences were derived from blood, sampled from a patient whose treatment included radiotherapy and nephrectomy. For the CDR3, the DNA is TGCGCCAGCAGCTTGGAGCCAGCGGGGGATCAAGAGACCCAGTACTTC. Encoded protein: CASSLEPAGDQETQYF. The full variable domain, in which reference TRBV5-1 and TRBJ2-5 provide the parts outside the CDR3, is KAGVTQTPRYLIKTRGQQVTLSCSPISGHRSVSWYQQTPGQGLQFLFEYFSETQRNKGNFPGRFSGRQFSNSRSEMNVSTLELGDSALYLCASSLEPAGDQETQYFGPGTRLLVL.